The 3 T cell receptor beta chains below were found in one sample sequenced in a study of regulatory T cells in long-lasting Graves disease. As for time point: newly diagnosed GD, antithyroid drugs for less than 3 months. TCR sequences were obtained from RNA taken from PBMCs. Relying on iRepertoire HTBI primers and Arm-PCR of CDR3 regions, the team built TCR beta libraries. TCRdb re-derived calls from the multiplex PCR reads in MiXCR, one entry per CDR3 protein. The top ten hold around 25% of the sample, which has under 700,000 distinct CDR3 sequences, 15% to 20% seen once. The same data also went into a second study, on T cells in Graves' hyperthyroidism and ophthalmopathy.

Sequences were derived from peripheral blood mononuclear cells (PBMCs), sampled at new diagnosis, from a patient treated with antithyroid drugs. These receptors were obtained from a woman aged 35 to 60 with Graves disease.

This CDR3 reads CASSEQGGSPLHF. The CDR3 DNA follows: TGTGCCAGCAGTGAACAGGGCGGTTCACCCCTCCACTTT. The rearrangement links TRBV12-3 or TRBV12-4 to TRBJ1-6, with D possibly matching TRBD1 (6 bases). Between the trimmed V and J ends, which lost 5 bases and 9 bases, there was a span of 11 bases. CDR3 length equals 13 residues.

In regard to this clonotype: This could be a read error, since a much larger clone is one nucleotide away. Written as DNA, the CDR3 is TGTGCCAGCAGCTCACGGGACAGGGGCCGGGCTTTCTTT. Its translation: CASSSRDRGRAFF. The chain couples TRBV11-2 to TRBJ1-1, with 10 bases aligning to TRBD1. The CDR3 loop spans 13 amino acids. V was clipped by 4 bases and J by 11 bases; unmatched bases: 7. Germline V lookup: CDR1 SGHAT, CDR2 FQNNGV.

The chain combines TRBV15 with TRBJ2-2, with D tentatively TRBD1 (6 bases). This CDR3 is 13 amino acids long. V was pared by 3 bases and J by 4 bases, with 6 bases between. The V gene's germline CDR1 is LNHNV and CDR2 YYDKDF (reference sequence). The CDR3 is CATSSRGTGELFF. CDR3 DNA sequence: TGTGCCACCAGCAGCAGGGGCACCGGGGAGCTGTTTTTT.